This T cell receptor beta chain originates from a study of cytomegalovirus exposure and HLA in healthy donors (dated 2017 in TCRdb). About the investigation overall: In an earlier analysis of some 550 of the donors, 276 Gb of sequence data and approximately 100 million unique TCR beta sequences from 150 million to 200 million T cells were reported. Around 330 gigabases of sequencing data and around 80 million unique TCR sequences made up an early release that covered approximately 700 HLA-typed donors. Of the 350 to 450 genotyped donors, approximately 82% fell in the genetic ancestry cluster associated with self-reported Caucasian donors. The aim of the study was to test whether cataloging public T cell receptors could identify signatures of past pathogen exposure. Using immunosequencing, the study profiled T cell repertoires from 666 subjects and related those repertoires to cytomegalovirus serostatus. A separate validation cohort of over a hundred different subjects was used in addition to the roughly 670-subject first cohort. High-throughput TCR immunosequencing, statistical association of individual TCRs with disease status, and machine learning were combined to predict cytomegalovirus infection status. To study patterns of TCR occurrence, a later analysis re-analyzed previously published TCR beta repertoires from hundreds of donors and added high-resolution HLA genotyping. The later analysis used no new phenotypic data to find candidate immune exposures, relying instead on TCR beta sequences and their occurrence across donors. In an earlier analysis of several hundred of the donors, high-throughput TCR beta sequencing was used to judge whether each TCR beta V gene segment behaved as functional or pseudogenic. Donor age, sex, ethnicity and CMV serostatus were compiled together with the repertoire data. In a later genetic analysis, genome-wide SNP genotypes for about 60% of the 666 donors were used, and that subset was treated as a discovery cohort. Every repertoire in the discovery cohort had been generated on one and the same sequencing platform. Both class I and class II loci were covered by HLA typing, at four-digit resolution. The number of donors typed differed by locus, with about 629-630 for A, B, C, DRB1 and DQB1, roughly 520 for DQA1, 606 for DPA1, and 400 to 490 for DPB1. Roughly 5 DR-DQ haplotypes were handled as single units for association and clustering because linkage in the cohort was strong. Across 300 to 500 genotyped donors of the cohort, an average of about 240,000 unique TCR beta nucleotide sequences per donor were sequenced, and roughly a sixth of those sequences were non-productive.

CDR1 SNHLY and CDR2 FYNNEI were looked up in the germline V gene. The junction shows trimming of 5 bases on V and 1 base on J, plus 15 bases between the germline ends. The CDR3, from cysteine to phenylalanine, totals 15 residues. CDR3 DNA only is kept here, 45 bases in frame from base 1. The cohort consisted of 600 to 750 healthy bone marrow donors. At the time of sampling, every cohort member was nominally healthy, though immune exposures that went unrecorded were likely present. The donor was CMV seronegative and was included in the group of a few hundred seronegative cohort members. A peripheral blood sample was provided by each donor, and peripheral blood mononuclear cells were used for TCR beta sequencing. Genomic DNA was extracted from the blood cell samples with the Qiagen DNeasy Blood Extraction Kit. Library method: the immunoSEQ multiplex PCR assay. For the multiplex PCR, a mixture combining 60 forward primers for TCR Vbeta segments and 13 reverse primers for TCR Jbeta segments was used. The CDR3 region of rearranged TCR beta genes was amplified from genomic DNA with a multiplex PCR assay. The Illumina HiSeq System was used to sequence the amplified TCR beta libraries as 87-base-pair reads. For the original study's pipeline: A later analysis tallied 75 million to 85 million unique TCR beta chains across the 550 to 850 repertoires, and approximately 12 million of those chains were shared by two or more donors. To remove PCR and sequencing errors, raw reads were error-corrected and collapsed into unique sequences using a nearest-neighbor algorithm that merged closely related sequences. Alignment of CDR3 sequences to IMGT reference sequences was used to assign V, D and J gene segments. For a sequence to be retained, a match of at least six nucleotides to both a V gene segment and a J gene segment was required. A rearrangement counted as productive if the CDR3 had no stop codons and remained in frame with V and J, and every other rearrangement counted as non-productive. CDR3 was defined by IMGT convention, running from the second conserved V-encoded cysteine to the conserved J-encoded phenylalanine. Sequences without an unambiguous match to a single V gene segment were excluded from the earlier analysis of over 500 of the donors. In an earlier analysis of 450 to 700 of the donors, V segments were called functional above 56.7% productive rearrangements and were called segregating when the between-donor standard deviation exceeded 5%. A statistical classification framework was built to diagnose cytomegalovirus status from the catalog of TCR beta chain sequences. A later analysis assigned V and J genes by comparing TCR nucleotide sequences with IMGT/GENE-DB human TR gene sequences. In a later analysis, CDR3 sequences and most-parsimonious VDJ recombination scenarios were assigned using the TCRdist pipeline. A later analysis defined each TCR beta chain by its CDR3 amino acid sequence plus V-gene family, and excluded reads lacking a unique V-gene family. A later analysis removed 500 to 600 highly shared, low-generation-probability nucleotide sequences to deal with suspected cross-contamination and a sequencing artifact. A later analysis calculated a clonal expansion index for each public chain from normalized within-repertoire ranks of inferred template counts. In a later analysis, generation probabilities were computed using a VDJ recombination model fitted to out-of-frame rearrangements, and the results were checked against IGoR. In a later analysis, hypergeometric tests were used to score TCR-TCR, TCR-HLA and TCR-CMV co-occurrence, with a repertoire-size bias correction applied to TCR pairs. To estimate false discovery rates, a later analysis permuted the HLA or CMV assignments 20 times. In a later analysis, co-occurring TCRs were grouped with DBSCAN, and TCRdist sequence similarity was added when clustering was performed within HLA-allele-positive subsets. For co-occurrence clustering, repertoires with fewer than 30,000 or more than 120,000 public chains were excluded, along with five repertoires with anomalous nucleotide sharing. TCRdb obtained this table from immuneACCESS and retained in-frame rearrangements with V and J assigned. These tables miss some clones; where compared with another copy, unresolved V genes account for less than half of the shortfall, and the remainder is unexplained. Clonal size and the V and J genes are those of that table, whereas D and trimming came from the DNA. This sample gives about 160,000 clones in total; around 81% of them show up just once. The top ten clones comprise approximately 1.5% of the sample.

This clone was detected a few times. Its antigen is unknown. Base qualities are missing; no much larger clone stands one base away. Beyond this particular receptor, the publication reports: Cytomegalovirus status was reported to be diagnosed by the classifier with high specificity and sensitivity in both the original and validation cohorts. The only immune exposure information available for the cohort was CMV serostatus. A further reported finding was that TCR beta sequences accurately predicted the HLA-A and HLA-B alleles for most subjects in the first cohort. According to a later analysis, most CMV-associated TCR beta chains appeared to be HLA-restricted, and the HLA associations seemed to be driven largely by CMV exposure. An earlier analysis of 587 of the donors showed that most TCR beta V segments appeared in productive rearrangements either about 90% or about 30% of the time, which broadly matched IMGT annotations. Presence/absence analyses assumed roughly uniform sequencing depth across donors, an assumption that may not hold. Assigning TCR associations to individual alleles was difficult when HLA alleles, especially DR and DQ, strongly co-occurred. In vitro tests confirmed that a few of the cytomegalovirus-associated TCR beta chains recognize cytomegalovirus antigens. Because some donors lacked HLA typing at each locus, the association tests relied only on the typed subset. A group of highly shared sequence variants was considered likely to be a technical artifact of the sequencing pipeline. This cohort had only TCR beta chains sequenced, and the lack of alpha or paired-chain data limited which features could be detected. Correlated functional status among segregating V segments might reflect linkage disequilibrium, but an unknown experimental factor could not be ruled out. Most TCR sequences were seen in very few donors, while some public TCRs were found in many individuals. Specific HLA alleles were associated with more than 15,000 TCR beta sequences at a false discovery rate of 0.05 in a later analysis. V-gene and J-gene trimming of TCR beta chains was associated with a missense DCLRE1C variant in a later genetic analysis, and the association was replicated in an independent cohort. In a later analysis, HLA-associated TCR beta chains showed more clonal expansion and lower generation probabilities than non-associated chains that were equally common. According to a later genetic analysis, donors in an Asian-associated ancestry cluster had fewer N-insertions in productive TCRs than the approximately 670-donor mean. In a later analysis, TCR association rates were found to vary across HLA loci, with the most associated TCRs seen for DRB1 alleles and the fewest for HLA-C alleles. Several of the top co-occurrence clusters appeared to be linked to parvovirus B19, influenza, CMV and Epstein-Barr virus, according to a later analysis. The authors suggested that the approach could potentially be extended to other disease states and immunological phenotypes. Because counts were too low, around 18 rarely observed V segments, including chromosome 9 orphons, were left out of the earlier analysis of several hundred of the donors. A total of fewer than 200 TCR beta chains were listed by the study as associated with cytomegalovirus. Some IMGT-functional V segments, including TRBV6-2 and TRBV6-3, could not be told apart with the 87-base-pair reads, so those segments were excluded.

The sequence links TRBV2 to TRBJ2-7; a tentative D call is TRBD2 (7 bases match). The TCR sequence derives from a middle-aged man in good health and CMV-seronegative. Sequenced: PBMCs. The sequenced DNA: TGTGCCAGCAGTCTCAAGGGGGGGGAATCCTACGAGCAGTACTTC. It codes for CASSLKGGESYEQYF.